This T cell receptor beta chain was observed in a study of blood T cell repertoires in COVID-19. The V gene lost 8 bases and the J gene lost 0 bases, with 5 bases spanning the gap. The CDR3 has 13 amino acids. The germline V gene encodes CDR1 LGHNT and CDR2 FRNRAP. TCRdb keeps only in-frame clones here, not all; method: immunoSEQ multiplex PCR. The sample lists more than 25,000 clones, 70% to 90% occurring once. The origin of this receptor is a woman in her 40s with active or convalescent COVID-19. Source material: peripheral blood. The chain links TRBV12-5 to TRBJ2-6, with unresolved D. CDR3 sequence reads: CASLGSGANVLTF. Here the CDR3 DNA reads TGTGCTAGTCTCGGCTCTGGGGCCAACGTCCTGACTTTC.